Sequencing of this TCR beta chain was carried out in a study of neurological immune-mediated disorders. This clonotype was observed a handful of times. Its antigen is still unknown. No DNA is shown, since the ends of the CDR3 on it are uncertain; the CDR3 is the one TCRdb lists. The CDR3 length equals 12 residues, ends included. Germline V CDR1 and CDR2: GTSNPN, SVGIG (reference sequence). It was blood bank volunteers in Maryland, USA who made up the healthy controls. As for the cDNA, it was generated by 5'RACE with 10-nucleotide random UMIs. The yield of each sequencing run was over 180 million TCR-beta sequences from 15-18 subjects. Using its own MiXCR run on the 5' RACE reads, TCRdb lists one record per CDR3 protein. The sample includes more than 13,000 distinct CDR3 sequences, approximately 7.7% of them seen just once. Findings and limits, study-wide: None of the CDR3 amino acid sequences in expanded clones turned up in more than one subject, which points to private repertoires in all groups.

The clonotype comes from a woman in her forties in good health. The rearrangement joins TRBV30 to TRBJ2-3; TRBD1, the D gene given by the table, was not confirmed from the DNA. The sample taken for sequencing was CD8+ T cells from blood. This CDR3 is CAWGPGTAALNF.